Below, one T cell receptor beta chain is given with its context. The antigen is undetermined. This entry belongs to a study of CD8+ T cells in alopecia areata. About the research overall: Dosing spanned 6 to 18 months on tofacitinib, then 6 months off drug. General observations from the study: Association of baseline CD8+ expansion with response is uncertain owing to one nonresponder. Among patients, TCR sharing was less clear than in mice, a difference possibly due in part to HLA diversity in the patient population.

CDR1 is GTSNPN, CDR2 SVGIG, per germline (reference sequence). This CDR3 has 13 amino acids. V lost 8 bases to trimming and J lost 3 bases; unmatched junction nucleotides: 8. Treatment of the sample: oral pan-JAK inhibitor, 5-10 mg twice daily. The authors extracted RNA and reverse transcribed it into cDNA as the sequencing template. Data came from immunoSEQ multiplex PCR; TCRdb stores just in-frame clones and leaves some out. The table lists about 190,000 clones, around 60% of them singletons, with around 0.69% in the top ten. The chain has TRBV30 and TRBJ1-2; the match to TRBD1 covers 8 bases. This clonotype was sampled from a human donor with alopecia areata. The sample here was CD4+ T cells sorted from blood, taken at week 4, from a patient treated with tofacitinib. The CDR3 sequence: CAGTGQVYYGYTF. Here the CDR3 DNA reads TGTGCCGGAACGGGACAGGTTTACTATGGCTACACCTTC.